This passage covers 17 T cell receptor beta chains from one sample sequenced in a study of T-cell memory formation after mild COVID-19. TCRdb re-called the 5' RACE reads through MiXCR, storing one row per CDR3 protein. The sample consists of roughly 200,000 distinct CDR3 sequences, 16% of them appearing once. Specimen: PBMCs or a T cell subset sorted from them (not recorded which). The receptors shown here come from an adult woman who had mild COVID-19 (a few samples of this study predate the infection). Cell type and time point are not known.

The chain joins TRBV4-2 to TRBJ2-2, with 8 bases matching TRBD2. This CDR3 comprises 16 residues. V shed 4 bases, J shed 3 bases, and the junction held 7 bases outside the gene matches. Per the germline V gene, CDR1 is LGHNA and CDR2 is YNFKEQ. DNA for the CDR3: TGTGCCAGCAGCCTGGAACTAGCGGAGTACACCGGGGAGCTGTTTTTT. This encodes CASSLELAEYTGELFF.

Only a few counts were recorded for this clonotype. The V gene is TRBV6-6, the J gene TRBJ2-1; maybe TRBD2 (5 bases). Germline CDR1 MNHNY, CDR2 SVGAGI (reference sequence). V lost 4 bases, J lost 7 bases, and 11 bases lay in between. CDR3 size: 13 residues. The CDR3 DNA follows: TGTGCCAGCAGTTTCCTACTAGAGAATGAGCAGTTCTTC. This codes for CASSFLLENEQFF.

The V call is TRBV18, the J call TRBJ1-1, with 10 bases matching TRBD1. This CDR3 is built from 13 residues. Per the germline V gene, CDR1 is KGHSH and CDR2 is LQKENI. V lost 3 bases and J lost 7; bases outside the gene matches: 2. CDR3 sequence reads: CASSPDRGGEAFF. CDR3 nucleotides: TGTGCCAGCTCACCGGACAGGGGGGGTGAAGCTTTCTTT.

The rearrangement joins TRBV12-3 or TRBV12-4 to TRBJ2-3, with 15 nucleotides matching TRBD2. CDR3 size: 18 residues. Germline trimming cut 7 bases from V and 4 bases from J; bases unmatched to any gene: 12. CDR3 amino acids: CASNTEGLAGGPADTQYF. The CDR3, as DNA: TGTGCCAGCAATACGGAAGGACTAGCGGGAGGGCCAGCAGATACGCAGTATTTT.

The chain has TRBV28 and TRBJ2-1, with 10 bases that match TRBD1. The V gene's germline CDR1 is MDHEN and CDR2 SYDVKM. V was pared by 9 bases and J by 0 bases, with 2 bases of the junction left unmatched. The CDR3 is 14 amino acids. CDR3 residues: CASGQGGSYNEQFF. Written as DNA, the CDR3 is TGTGCCAGTGGACAGGGGGGCTCCTACAATGAGCAGTTCTTC.

The chain has TRBV11-2 and TRBJ2-3, with 10 bases identical to TRBD2. This CDR3 comprises 14 residues. Germline trimming cut 2 bases from V and 8 bases from J; bases unmatched to any gene: 4. Germline V gene sequence: CDR1 SGHAT, CDR2 FQNNGV. CDR3 region: CASSLSGRATTQYF. As DNA, the CDR3 is TGTGCCAGCAGCTTAAGCGGGAGGGCCACTACGCAGTATTTT.

This clonotype was counted only a few times. The J gene is TRBJ2-3, the V gene TRBV5-1; TRBD1 matches at 9 bases. The CDR3 totals 14 residues. Germline V gives CDR1 SGHRS, CDR2 YFSETQ. Germline trimming cut 3 bases from V and 5 bases from J; bases unmatched to any gene: 4. This CDR3 reads CASSYGQGLDTQYF. The CDR3 region has the DNA TGCGCCAGCAGCTACGGACAGGGGTTAGATACGCAGTATTTT. The full variable domain, in which reference TRBV5-1 and TRBJ2-3 provide the parts outside the CDR3, is KAGVTQTPRYLIKTRGQQVTLSCSPISGHRSVSWYQQTPGQGLQFLFEYFSETQRNKGNFPGRFSGRQFSNSRSEMNVSTLELGDSALYLCASSYGQGLDTQYFGPGTRLTVL.

The V gene is TRBV13, the J gene TRBJ2-7; a possible D gene is TRBD2 (5 bases). Germline values: CDR1 PRHDT, CDR2 FYEKMQ (reference sequence). V lost 5 bases to trimming and J lost 7 bases, with 12 bases between them. The CDR3 sequence is 12 residues long. CDR3 in amino acids: CASSTHRGEQYF. CDR3 coding DNA: TGTGCCAGCAGCACGCACCGGGGAGAGCAGTACTTC. The complete variable domain, with remaining parts taken from reference TRBV13 and TRBJ2-7, reads AAGVIQSPRHLIKEKRETATLKCYPIPRHDTVYWYQQGPGQDPQFLISFYEKMQSDKGSIPDRFSAQQFSDYHSELNMSSLELGDSALYFCASSTHRGEQYFGPGTRLTVT.

The chain links TRBV18 to TRBJ1-5; possible D gene TRBD1, 6 bases. CDR3 size: 16 residues. With 2 bases removed from V and 5 bases from J, the gap between germline ends came to 16 bases. Germline assignment: CDR1 KGHSH and CDR2 LQKENI. CDR3 nucleotides: TGTGCCAGCTCACCAGGACAATTGAACAGGGATCAGCCCCAGCATTTT. Its protein is CASSPGQLNRDQPQHF.

The chain recombines TRBV5-1 with TRBJ1-5, with TRBD1 as a possible D gene (5 bases). CDR1 and CDR2 (germline): SGHRS, YFSETQ. Trimming took 4 bases from V and 7 from J, leaving 15 bases between them. The CDR3 covers 14 residues. The CDR3 spells CASSVGGGEQPQHF. DNA of the CDR3: TGCGCCAGCAGCGTTGGGGGGGGTGAACAGCCCCAGCATTTT.

This clonotype was recorded at least ten times. The chain combines TRBV20-1 with TRBJ2-1, with 8 nucleotides matching TRBD2. This CDR3 spans 14 amino acids. J lost 9 bases, V lost 6 bases, and 13 bases had no gene match. In germline, CDR1 is DFQATT, CDR2 SNEGSKA (reference sequence). CDR3 in amino acids: CSAGHNRGGLEQFF. In DNA, the CDR3 is TGCAGTGCCGGACATAATCGGGGGGGCCTTGAGCAGTTCTTC.

The chain is built from TRBV7-3 and TRBJ2-1; D unclear. The germline V and J ends were trimmed by 0 bases and 1 base, with 10 bases remaining between them. The germline CDR1 and CDR2 sequences are SGHTA and FQGTGA. This CDR3 spans 16 amino acids. In DNA form, the CDR3 reads TGTGCCAGCAGCTTAACTAGCTCGAGTTCCTACAATGAGCAGTTCTTC. Its protein product is CASSLTSSSSYNEQFF.

This clonotype was picked up a small number of times. V gene TRBV5-1 combines with J gene TRBJ2-7, with D uncertain. Trimming took 2 bases from V and 6 from J, leaving 15 bases between them. Germline V gene data show CDR1 as SGHRS and CDR2 as YFSETQ. The CDR3 totals 14 residues. DNA for the CDR3: TGCGCCAGCAGCTTAGAGGTAGCCTCTCGCGAGCAGTACTTC. Its translation is CASSLEVASREQYF. Supplemented by reference TRBV5-1 and TRBJ2-7, the full variable domain reads KAGVTQTPRYLIKTRGQQVTLSCSPISGHRSVSWYQQTPGQGLQFLFEYFSETQRNKGNFPGRFSGRQFSNSRSEMNVSTLELGDSALYLCASSLEVASREQYFGPGTRLTVT.

This chain uses TRBV12-3 or TRBV12-4 with TRBJ2-3; D possibly corresponds to TRBD2 (7 bases). The CDR3 is 14 residues long. Trimming removed 3 bases from V and 6 bases from J, with 13 bases in between. The CDR3 loop reads CASSLGGQWDTQYF. CDR3 nucleotide sequence: TGTGCCAGCAGTTTGGGGGGGCAGTGGGATACGCAGTATTTT.

This clonotype came up a few times. The rearrangement joins TRBV4-2 to TRBJ2-6; TRBD2 aligns across 7 bases. Looked up from germline, CDR1 is LGHNA and CDR2 is YNFKEQ. The CDR3 totals 19 residues. V shed 4 bases and J 3 bases; nucleotides not matched to a gene: 15. This CDR3 reads CASSRSAGASSLGANVLTF. The CDR3, as DNA: TGTGCCAGCAGCCGTTCTGCGGGAGCGTCCTCTCTTGGGGCCAACGTCCTGACTTTC.

This clonotype occurred a few times. This chain's CDR3 is CASTFPGQHYSGANVLTF. CDR3 DNA: TGTGCCAGCACCTTTCCGGGACAGCACTACTCTGGGGCCAACGTCCTGACTTTC. V usage is TRBV5-6 and J usage is TRBJ2-6, with 7 bases matching TRBD1. Germline CDR1 is SGHDT and CDR2 is YYEEEE. CDR3 size: 18 residues. V dropped 6 bases and J dropped 0; count of bases not matched to a gene: 12.

The CDR3 DNA sequence: TGCGCCAGCAGCTTGGAGGGGGCGGTTGAAGAGACCCAGTACTTC. It encodes CASSLEGAVEETQYF. The chain couples TRBV5-1 to TRBJ2-5; TRBD1 agrees at 7 bases. V was clipped by 0 bases and J by 3 bases; unmatched bases: 5. This CDR3 comprises 15 residues. Looked up from germline, CDR1 is SGHRS and CDR2 is YFSETQ.